These 5 T cell receptor beta chains were all obtained from the same sample, sequenced in a study of blood T cell repertoires in COVID-19. TCRdb's table, derived via immunoSEQ multiplex PCR, lists solely in-frame clones and lacks some. The sample gives 53,000 or so clones, 86% of which show up once; about 10% is in the top ten. The sample comprised peripheral blood. The receptor source for this set is a man aged 65 to 85 with active COVID-19.

This sequence joins TRBV4-3 and TRBJ2-3, with 7 bases identical to TRBD2. The CDR3 loop spans 17 amino acids. V dropped 0 bases and J dropped 2; count of bases not matched to a gene: 8. CDR1 is LGHNA, CDR2 YSLEER, per germline. CDR3 DNA sequence: TGCGCCAGCAGCCAAGAAGGGGCTAGCGGAAACACAGATACGCAGTATTTT. The encoded protein is CASSQEGASGNTDTQYF.

This rearrangement joins TRBV29-1 to TRBJ2-2; weak D call: TRBD2 (5 bases). The CDR3 contains 17 residues. In germline, CDR1 is SQVTM, CDR2 ANQGSEA. V dropped 4 bases and J dropped 1 base, with 19 bases sitting between them. Here the CDR3 DNA reads TGCAGCGTTGTCCCCGGTTTCGGGGTTGGGAACACCGGGGAGCTGTTTTTT. Translation gives CSVVPGFGVGNTGELFF.

The chain carries TRBV18 and TRBJ2-3; no definite D call. This CDR3 is 15 amino acids long. Germline CDR1 KGHSH, CDR2 LQKENI. The ends were cut back, 3 bases at V and 6 bases at J, with 16 bases in the middle. The CDR3 DNA reads as TGTGCCAGCTCACCCTTAAAGGCCCGAGGTGATACGCAGTATTTT. It encodes CASSPLKARGDTQYF.

The J gene is TRBJ2-2, the V gene TRBV29-1; 9 positions match TRBD1. This CDR3 contains 14 residues. J gave up 8 bases and V 6 bases, and 10 bases lay outside the gene matches. Germline-derived CDR1 and CDR2 are SQVTM and ANQGSEA. This CDR3 is CSVTGTGLSGELFF. The CDR3 DNA reads TGCAGCGTGACCGGGACAGGGTTATCAGGGGAGCTGTTTTTT.

The rearrangement links TRBV6-2 or TRBV6-3 to TRBJ2-1; weak D call: TRBD2 (6 bases). The CDR3 spans 16 residues. V was pared by 3 bases and J by 4 bases, with 16 bases between. CDR1 is MNHEY, CDR2 SVGEGT, per germline. CDR3 region: CASSYIGTGTYNEQFF. DNA of the CDR3: TGTGCCAGCAGTTATATCGGGACTGGGACTTACAATGAGCAGTTCTTC.